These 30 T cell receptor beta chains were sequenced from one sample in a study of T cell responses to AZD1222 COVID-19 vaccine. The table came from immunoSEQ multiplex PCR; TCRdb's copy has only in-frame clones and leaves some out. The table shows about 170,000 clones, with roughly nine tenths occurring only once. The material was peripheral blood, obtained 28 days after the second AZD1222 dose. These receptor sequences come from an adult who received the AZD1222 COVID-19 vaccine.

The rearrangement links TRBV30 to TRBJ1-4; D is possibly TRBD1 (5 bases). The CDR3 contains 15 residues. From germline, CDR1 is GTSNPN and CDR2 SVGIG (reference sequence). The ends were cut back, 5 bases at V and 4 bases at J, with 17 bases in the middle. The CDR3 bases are TGTGCCTGGGTTAGAACCGGGGGAATTAATGAAAAACTGTTTTTT. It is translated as CAWVRTGGINEKLFF.

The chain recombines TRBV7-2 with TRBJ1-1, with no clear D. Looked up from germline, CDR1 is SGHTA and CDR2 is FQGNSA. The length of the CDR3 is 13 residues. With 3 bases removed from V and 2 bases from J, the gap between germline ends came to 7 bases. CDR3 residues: CASSFGSNTEAFF. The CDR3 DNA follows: TGTGCCAGCAGCTTCGGCAGTAACACTGAAGCTTTCTTT.

Written as DNA, the CDR3 is TGCGCCAGCACTCCGGGACATGTTAGGGGGGAGCTGTTTTTT. The encoded protein is CASTPGHVRGELFF. The chain joins TRBV10-2 to TRBJ2-2; maybe TRBD1 (6 bases). This CDR3 spans 14 amino acids. V dropped 7 bases and J dropped 8 bases, with 17 bases sitting between them. Germline loops: CDR1 WSHSY, CDR2 SAAADI.

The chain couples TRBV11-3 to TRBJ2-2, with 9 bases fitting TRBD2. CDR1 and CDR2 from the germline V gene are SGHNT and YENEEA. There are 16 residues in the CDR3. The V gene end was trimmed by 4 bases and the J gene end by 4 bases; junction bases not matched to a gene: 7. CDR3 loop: CASSWGGGGGTGELFF. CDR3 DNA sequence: TGTGCCAGCAGCTGGGGCGGGGGGGGAGGCACCGGGGAGCTGTTTTTT.

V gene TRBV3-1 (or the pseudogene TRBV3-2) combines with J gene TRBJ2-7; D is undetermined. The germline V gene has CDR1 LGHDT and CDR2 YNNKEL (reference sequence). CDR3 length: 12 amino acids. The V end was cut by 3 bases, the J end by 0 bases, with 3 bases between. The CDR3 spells CASSHFSYEQYF. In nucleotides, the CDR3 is TGTGCCAGCAGCCACTTCTCCTACGAGCAGTACTTC.

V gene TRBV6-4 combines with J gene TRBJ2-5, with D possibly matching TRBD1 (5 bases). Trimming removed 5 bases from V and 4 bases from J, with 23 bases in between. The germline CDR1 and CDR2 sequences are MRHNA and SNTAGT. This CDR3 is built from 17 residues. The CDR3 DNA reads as TGTGCCAGCAGTTGGGGCCTGGAAGGGCTCAAGGGAGAGACCCAGTACTTC. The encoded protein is CASSWGLEGLKGETQYF.

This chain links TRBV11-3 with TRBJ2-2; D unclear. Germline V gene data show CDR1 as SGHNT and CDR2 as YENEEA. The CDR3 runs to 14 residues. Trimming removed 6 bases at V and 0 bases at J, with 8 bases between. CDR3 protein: CASRQMPNTGELFF. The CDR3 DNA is TGTGCCAGCAGACAGATGCCGAACACCGGGGAGCTGTTTTTT.

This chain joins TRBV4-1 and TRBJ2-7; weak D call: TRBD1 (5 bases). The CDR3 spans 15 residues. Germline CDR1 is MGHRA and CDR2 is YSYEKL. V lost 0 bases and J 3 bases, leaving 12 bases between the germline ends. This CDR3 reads CASSQEWGLNYEQYF. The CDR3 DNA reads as TGCGCCAGCAGCCAAGAGTGGGGCCTTAACTACGAGCAGTACTTC.

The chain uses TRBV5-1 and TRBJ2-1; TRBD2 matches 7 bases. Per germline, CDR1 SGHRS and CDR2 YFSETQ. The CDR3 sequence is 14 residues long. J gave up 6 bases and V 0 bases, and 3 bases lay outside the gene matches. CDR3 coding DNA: TGCGCCAGCAGCTTGGGAGGGGAGGGCAATGAGCAGTTCTTC. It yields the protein CASSLGGEGNEQFF.

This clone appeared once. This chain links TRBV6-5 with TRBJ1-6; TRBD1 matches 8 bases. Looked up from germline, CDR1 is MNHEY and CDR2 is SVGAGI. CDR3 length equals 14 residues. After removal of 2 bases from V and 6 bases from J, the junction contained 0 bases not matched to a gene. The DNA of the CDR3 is TGTGCCAGCAGTTACGGACAGGGTAATTCACCCCTCCACTTT. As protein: CASSYGQGNSPLHF.

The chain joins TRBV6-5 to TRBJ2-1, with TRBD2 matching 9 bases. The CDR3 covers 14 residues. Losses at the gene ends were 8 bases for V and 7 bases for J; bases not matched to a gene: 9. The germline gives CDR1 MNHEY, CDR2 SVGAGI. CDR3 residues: CASSAGGPVNEQFF. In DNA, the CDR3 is TGTGCCAGCTCCGCGGGGGGGCCTGTTAATGAGCAGTTCTTC.

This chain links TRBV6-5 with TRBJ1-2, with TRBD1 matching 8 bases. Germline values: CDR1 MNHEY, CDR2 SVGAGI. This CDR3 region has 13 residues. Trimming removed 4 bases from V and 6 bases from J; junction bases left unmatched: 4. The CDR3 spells CASSLDRGNGYTF. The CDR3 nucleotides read TGTGCCAGCAGTTTAGACAGGGGCAATGGCTACACCTTC.

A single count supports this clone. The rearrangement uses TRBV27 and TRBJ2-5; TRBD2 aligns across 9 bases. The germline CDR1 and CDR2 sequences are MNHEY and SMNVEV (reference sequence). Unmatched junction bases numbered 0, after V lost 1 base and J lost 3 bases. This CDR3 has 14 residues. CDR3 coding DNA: TGTGCCAGCAGTTTATTAGCGGGGGAAGAGACCCAGTACTTC. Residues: CASSLLAGEETQYF.

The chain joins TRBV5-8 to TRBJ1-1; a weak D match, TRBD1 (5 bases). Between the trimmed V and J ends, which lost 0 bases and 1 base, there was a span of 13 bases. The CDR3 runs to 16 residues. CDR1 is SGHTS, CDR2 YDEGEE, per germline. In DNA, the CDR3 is TGTGCCAGCAGCTTGGCAGGCCTAGGGGCGAACACTGAAGCTTTCTTT. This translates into CASSLAGLGANTEAFF.

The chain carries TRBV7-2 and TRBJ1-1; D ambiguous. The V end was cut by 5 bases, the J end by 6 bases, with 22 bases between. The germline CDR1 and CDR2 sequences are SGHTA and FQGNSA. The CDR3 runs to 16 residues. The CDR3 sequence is CASSQRAGNRVAEAFF. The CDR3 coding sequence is TGTGCCAGCAGCCAAAGGGCGGGGAATAGGGTCGCTGAAGCTTTCTTT.

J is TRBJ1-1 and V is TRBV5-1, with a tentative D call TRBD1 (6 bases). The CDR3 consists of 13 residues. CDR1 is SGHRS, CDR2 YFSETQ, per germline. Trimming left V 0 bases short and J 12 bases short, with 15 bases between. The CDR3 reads CASSLEPRTASFF. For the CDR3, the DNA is TGCGCCAGCAGCTTGGAACCGAGGACAGCATCTTTCTTT.

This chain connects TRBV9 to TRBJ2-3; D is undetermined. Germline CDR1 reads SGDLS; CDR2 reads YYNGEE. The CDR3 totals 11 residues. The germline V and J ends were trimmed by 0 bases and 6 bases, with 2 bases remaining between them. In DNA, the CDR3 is TGTGCCAGCAGCGTAGGGGATACGCAGTATTTT. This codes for CASSVGDTQYF. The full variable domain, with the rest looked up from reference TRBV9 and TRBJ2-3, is DSGVTQTPKHLITATGQRVTLRCSPRSGDLSVYWYQQSLDQGLQFLIQYYNGEERAKGNILERFSAQQFPDLHSELNLSSLELGDSALYFCASSVGDTQYFGPGTRLTVL.

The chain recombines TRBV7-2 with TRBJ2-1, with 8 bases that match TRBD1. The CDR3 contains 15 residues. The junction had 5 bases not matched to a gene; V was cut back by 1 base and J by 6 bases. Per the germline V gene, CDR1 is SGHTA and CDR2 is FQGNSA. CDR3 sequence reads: CASSLGTGIGNEQFF. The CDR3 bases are TGTGCCAGCAGCTTAGGGACAGGGATTGGCAATGAGCAGTTCTTC. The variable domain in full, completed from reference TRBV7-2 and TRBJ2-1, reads GAGVSQSPSNKVTEKGKDVELRCDPISGHTALYWYRQSLGQGLEFLIYFQGNSAPDKSGLPSDRFSAERTGGSVSTLTIQRTQQEDSAVYLCASSLGTGIGNEQFFGPGTRLTVL.

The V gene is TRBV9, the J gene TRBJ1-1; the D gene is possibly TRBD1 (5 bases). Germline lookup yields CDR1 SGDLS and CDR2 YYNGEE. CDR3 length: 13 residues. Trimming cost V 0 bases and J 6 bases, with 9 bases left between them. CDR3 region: CASSVVGEAEAFF. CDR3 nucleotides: TGTGCCAGCAGCGTAGTAGGGGAGGCTGAAGCTTTCTTT.

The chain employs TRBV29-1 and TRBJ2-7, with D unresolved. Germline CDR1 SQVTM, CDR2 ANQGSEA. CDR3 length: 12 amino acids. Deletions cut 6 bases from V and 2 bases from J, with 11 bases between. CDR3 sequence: CSVDRRAYEQYF. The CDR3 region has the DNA TGCAGCGTCGATCGCAGAGCCTACGAGCAGTACTTC.

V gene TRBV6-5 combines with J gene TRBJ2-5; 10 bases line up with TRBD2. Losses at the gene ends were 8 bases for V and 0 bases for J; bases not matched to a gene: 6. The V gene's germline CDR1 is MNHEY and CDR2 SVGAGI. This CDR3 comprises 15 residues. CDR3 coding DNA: TGTGCCAGCGGAAAGCTAGCGGGGGACCAAGAGACCCAGTACTTC. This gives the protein CASGKLAGDQETQYF.

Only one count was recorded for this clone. CDR3 amino acids: CATSDRSGGAYNEQFF. CDR3 coding DNA: TGTGCCACCAGTGATCGCAGCGGGGGGGCCTACAATGAGCAGTTCTTC. V gene TRBV24-1 combines with J gene TRBJ2-1, with TRBD2 matching over 10 bases. The junction had 3 bases not matched to a gene; V was cut back by 3 bases and J by 2 bases. The CDR3 is 16 residues long. From germline, CDR1 is KGHDR and CDR2 SFDVKD.

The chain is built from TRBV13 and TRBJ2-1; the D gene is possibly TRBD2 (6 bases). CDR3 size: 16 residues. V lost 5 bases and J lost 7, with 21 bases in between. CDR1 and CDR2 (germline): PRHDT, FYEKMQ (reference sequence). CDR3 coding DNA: TGTGCCAGCAGCACTACCGGGAGATGGGGGATAAATGAGCAGTTCTTC. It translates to CASSTTGRWGINEQFF.

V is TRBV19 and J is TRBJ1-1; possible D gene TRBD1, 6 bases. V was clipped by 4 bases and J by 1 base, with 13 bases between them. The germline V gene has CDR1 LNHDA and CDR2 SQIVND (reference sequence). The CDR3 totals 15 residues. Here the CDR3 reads CASSTSGTRNTEAFF. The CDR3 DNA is TGTGCCAGTAGTACCTCCGGGACAAGGAACACTGAAGCTTTCTTT. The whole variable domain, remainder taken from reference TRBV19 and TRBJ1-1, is DGGITQSPKYLFRKEGQNVTLSCEQNLNHDAMYWYRQDPGQGLRLIYYSQIVNDFQKGDIAEGYSVSREKKESFPLTVTSAQKNPTAFYLCASSTSGTRNTEAFFGQGTRLTVV.

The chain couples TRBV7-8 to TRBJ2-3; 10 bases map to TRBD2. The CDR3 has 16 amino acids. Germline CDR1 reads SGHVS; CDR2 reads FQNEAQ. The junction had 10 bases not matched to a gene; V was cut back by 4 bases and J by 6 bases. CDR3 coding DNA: TGTGCCAGCAGCTCAAGTAGAGCGGGGGGGGCGGATACGCAGTATTTT. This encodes CASSSSRAGGADTQYF.

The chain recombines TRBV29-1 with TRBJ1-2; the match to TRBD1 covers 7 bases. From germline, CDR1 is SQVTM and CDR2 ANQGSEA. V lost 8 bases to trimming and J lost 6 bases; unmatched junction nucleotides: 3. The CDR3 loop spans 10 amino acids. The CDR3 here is CSPGGHGYTF. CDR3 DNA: TGCAGCCCAGGGGGGCATGGCTACACCTTC. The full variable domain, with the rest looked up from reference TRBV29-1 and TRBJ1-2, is SAVISQKPSRDICQRGTSLTIQCQVDSQVTMMFWYRQQPGQSLTLIATANQGSEATYESGFVIDKFPISRPNLTFSTLTVSNMSPEDSSIYLCSPGGHGYTFGSGTRLTVV.

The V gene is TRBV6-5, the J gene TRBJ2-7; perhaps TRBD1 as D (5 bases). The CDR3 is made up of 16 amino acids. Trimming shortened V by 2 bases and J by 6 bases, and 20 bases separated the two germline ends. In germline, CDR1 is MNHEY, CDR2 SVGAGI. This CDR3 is CASSYPREIPQAEQYF. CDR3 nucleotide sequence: TGTGCCAGCAGTTACCCCAGGGAAATCCCCCAAGCCGAGCAGTACTTC.

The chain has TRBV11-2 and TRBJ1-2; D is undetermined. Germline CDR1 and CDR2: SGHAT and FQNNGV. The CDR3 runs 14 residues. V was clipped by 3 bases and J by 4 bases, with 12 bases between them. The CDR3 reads CASSFALGFYGYTF. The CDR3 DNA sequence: TGTGCCAGCAGCTTTGCCCTAGGATTCTATGGCTACACCTTC.

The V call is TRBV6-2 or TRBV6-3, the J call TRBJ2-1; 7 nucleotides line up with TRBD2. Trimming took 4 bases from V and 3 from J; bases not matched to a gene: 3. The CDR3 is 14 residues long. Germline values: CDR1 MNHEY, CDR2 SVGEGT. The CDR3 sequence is CASSWGGGYNEQFF. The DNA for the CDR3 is TGTGCCAGCAGTTGGGGCGGGGGCTACAATGAGCAGTTCTTC.

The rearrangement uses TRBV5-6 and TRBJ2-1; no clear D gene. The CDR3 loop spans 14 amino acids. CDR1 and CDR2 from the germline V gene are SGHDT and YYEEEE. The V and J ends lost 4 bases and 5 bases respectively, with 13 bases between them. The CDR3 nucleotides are TGTGCCAGCAGCCCCGTGGCCCCAAACAATGAGCAGTTCTTC. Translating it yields CASSPVAPNNEQFF. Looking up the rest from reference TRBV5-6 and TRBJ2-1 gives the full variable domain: DAGVTQSPTHLIKTRGQQVTLRCSPKSGHDTVSWYQQALGQGPQFIFQYYEEEERQRGNFPDRFSGHQFPNYSSELNVNALLLGDSALYLCASSPVAPNNEQFFGPGTRLTVL.